What follows is one T cell receptor (beta chain) and its context. Only in-frame clones appear in the TCRdb table, and some are missing; sequencing was by immunoSEQ multiplex PCR. The table shows 170,000 or so clones, with around nine tenths occurring only once. This record comes from a study of control samples from healthy donors and cancer patients. V gave up 4 bases and J gave up 2 bases; unmatched junction bases: 5. Germline V lookup: CDR1 LGHDT, CDR2 YNNKEL (reference sequence). The CDR3 length is 15 residues. The sequenced material came from blood. The receptor was isolated from a young man in good health. V and J are TRBV3-1 (or the pseudogene TRBV3-2) and TRBJ2-3; 8 nucleotides agree with TRBD2. The chain's CDR3 is CASSPTSGYTDTQYF. The CDR3 DNA follows: TGTGCCAGCAGCCCAACTAGCGGCTACACAGATACGCAGTATTTT.